What follows are 11 T cell receptor beta chains derived from one specimen sequenced in a study of long-term antiretroviral therapy in people with HIV. Sequencing used immunoSEQ v3.0 at survey level. The method was immunoSEQ multiplex PCR; TCRdb's version includes in-frame clones alone and lacks a portion of them. The table includes around 20,000 clones, 76% detected once. The sample in question was unsorted PBMCs, obtained 0.5 years before starting antiretroviral therapy. These TCRs come from a woman aged 50 to 60 with HIV.

The chain links TRBV25-1 to TRBJ2-1; D unresolved. Trimming removed 1 base from V and 8 bases from J, with 6 bases in between. The germline gives CDR1 MGHDK, CDR2 SYGVNS. The CDR3 spans 12 residues. CDR3 protein: CASSESDDEQFF. The DNA for the CDR3 is TGTGCCAGCAGTGAATCCGACGATGAGCAGTTCTTC. Full variable domain (outside the CDR3, taken from reference TRBV25-1 and TRBJ2-1): EADIYQTPRYLVIGTGKKITLECSQTMGHDKMYWYQQDPGMELHLIHYSYGVNSTEKGDLSSESTVSRIRTEHFPLTLESARPSHTSQYLCASSESDDEQFFGPGTRLTVL.

This chain joins TRBV15 and TRBJ1-3; D is undetermined. The CDR3 consists of 16 residues. V lost 0 bases and J lost 0, with 9 bases in between. The germline gives CDR1 LNHNV, CDR2 YYDKDF (reference sequence). The CDR3 coding sequence is TGTGCCACCAGCAGAGATCGAACTACCTCTGGAAACACCATATATTTT. It specifies CATSRDRTTSGNTIYF.

The gene calls are TRBV9 and TRBJ1-1; tentatively, D is TRBD1 (5 bases). Germline V gene data show CDR1 as SGDLS and CDR2 as YYNGEE. V lost 0 bases to trimming and J lost 4 bases, with 7 bases between them. The CDR3 is 13 residues long. CDR3 region: CASSVDGGTEAFF. The CDR3, as DNA: TGTGCCAGCAGCGTAGATGGGGGCACTGAAGCTTTCTTT. The entire variable domain, with the rest obtained from reference TRBV9 and TRBJ1-1, is as follows: DSGVTQTPKHLITATGQRVTLRCSPRSGDLSVYWYQQSLDQGLQFLIQYYNGEERAKGNILERFSAQQFPDLHSELNLSSLELGDSALYFCASSVDGGTEAFFGQGTRLTVV.

This clone was seen more than once but under ten times. J is TRBJ1-2 and V is TRBV19; 7 bases match TRBD1. CDR3 length: 15 amino acids. Germline trimming cut 2 bases from V and 5 bases from J; bases unmatched to any gene: 8. Germline assignment: CDR1 LNHDA and CDR2 SQIVND (reference sequence). The CDR3 DNA is TGTGCCAGTAGTATAATCGGGACAGTGCTTTATGGCTACACCTTC. Translating it yields CASSIIGTVLYGYTF.

The chain joins TRBV6-5 to TRBJ1-1, with D possibly matching TRBD1 (5 bases). V was cut by 8 bases and J by 3 bases, with 13 bases left in between. The germline CDR1 and CDR2 sequences are MNHEY and SVGAGI. This CDR3 is built from 13 residues. The CDR3 bases are TGTGCCAGCGGCCGCAGGGTTCACACTGAAGCTTTCTTT. Protein: CASGRRVHTEAFF.

This chain links TRBV11-2 with TRBJ1-4, with D unclear. This CDR3 region has 17 residues. Trimming stripped 2 bases from V and 0 bases from J, with 13 bases between. Germline CDR1 is SGHAT and CDR2 is FQNNGV. The CDR3 loop is CASSLHGPGATNEKLFF. For the CDR3, the DNA is TGTGCCAGCAGCTTACATGGCCCAGGTGCAACTAATGAAAAACTGTTTTTT.

J is TRBJ2-3 and V is TRBV7-2, with D possibly being TRBD1 (6 bases). Germline V gives CDR1 SGHTA, CDR2 FQGNSA. The CDR3 sequence is 14 residues long. V was pared by 0 bases and J by 5 bases, with 9 bases between. Here the CDR3 DNA reads TGTGCCAGCAGCTTAGCAGGGGGAGTAGATACGCAGTATTTT. Residues: CASSLAGGVDTQYF.

The table lists this clone with a count of one. V and J are TRBV7-9 and TRBJ2-5, with TRBD1 identical over 10 bases. Germline-derived CDR1 and CDR2 are SEHNR and FQNEAQ (reference sequence). The J segment lost 3 bases and the V segment lost 1 base, leaving 8 bases of the junction unmatched. The CDR3 runs to 17 residues. The CDR3 loop is CASSLGDRGSVEETQYF. In DNA form, the CDR3 reads TGTGCCAGCAGCTTAGGGGACAGGGGAAGCGTGGAAGAGACCCAGTACTTC. Variable domain in full (rest from reference TRBV7-9 and TRBJ2-5): DTGVSQNPRHKITKRGQNVTFRCDPISEHNRLYWYRQTLGQGPEFLTYFQNEAQLEKSRLLSDRFSAERPKGSFSTLEIQRTEQGDSAMYLCASSLGDRGSVEETQYFGPGTRLLVL.

The CDR3 DNA is TGCGCCAGCAGCTTCGGGGGCGGAGCCAAAAACATTCAGTACTTC. This sequence encodes CASSFGGGAKNIQYF. J is TRBJ2-4 and V is TRBV5-1, with D possibly being TRBD1 or TRBD2 (6 bases each). Germline CDR1 reads SGHRS; CDR2 reads YFSETQ. V shed 2 bases and J shed 0 bases, with 9 bases lying between them. The CDR3 length is 15 residues. Using reference TRBV5-1 and TRBJ2-4 for the parts outside the CDR3, the full variable domain is KAGVTQTPRYLIKTRGQQVTLSCSPISGHRSVSWYQQTPGQGLQFLFEYFSETQRNKGNFPGRFSGRQFSNSRSEMNVSTLELGDSALYLCASSFGGGAKNIQYFGAGTRLSVL.

The rearrangement joins TRBV9 to TRBJ2-7; perhaps TRBD1 as D (6 bases). Germline V gene sequence: CDR1 SGDLS, CDR2 YYNGEE. Trimming took 0 bases from V and 0 from J, leaving 7 bases between them. The CDR3 has 14 residues. As DNA, the CDR3 is TGTGCCAGCAGCGTAGGACAGGACTCCTACGAGCAGTACTTC. Amino acid sequence: CASSVGQDSYEQYF.

The table lists this clone with a count of one. The chain joins TRBV2 to TRBJ2-1; D is unresolved. V gave up 6 bases and J gave up 0 bases, with 9 bases separating them. This CDR3 region has 14 residues. Germline V gives CDR1 SNHLY, CDR2 FYNNEI. CDR3 nucleotide sequence: TGTGCCAGCAGCCGGACGGCCTCCTACAATGAGCAGTTCTTC. It codes for CASSRTASYNEQFF.